A selection of T cell receptor beta chains follows, all from one sample in a study of blood T cell repertoires in COVID-19. Some clones are missing from TCRdb's copy, which holds only in-frame ones; the method was immunoSEQ multiplex PCR. The sample lists fewer than 150,000 clones; roughly 89% were seen once. The specimen sequenced was peripheral blood. These receptors originate from a woman between 35 and 50 years old with acute or convalescent COVID-19. CDR3s leave out the opening cysteine and the closing phenylalanine or tryptophan. The order of the fields is D gene, V gene, CDR3 protein. A D gene is named only where the DNA matches it firmly.

TRBD1 TRBV5-1 ASSPWDRSNEQF
TRBD2 TRBV11-2 ASSLRVAGGSQGSYEQY
TRBD1 TRBV19 ASSLQGGGGQPQH
TRBD1 TRBV2 ATGTGPNYGYT
TRBD1 TRBV5-1 ASTPGQLPYTEAF
. TRBV4-3 ASSFGLSYEQY
TRBD1 TRBV18 ASSDGTVDNSPLH
. TRBV7-2 ASSLVGLNEKLF
TRBD2 TRBV5-1 ASSWGEGEQF
TRBD2 TRBV19 ASSIPLGLAGSGSSYNEQF
. TRBV6-5 ASSRGRTEAF
TRBD1 TRBV6-5 ASYRGRNTEAF
TRBD1 TRBV9 ASSVGQGYTNEKLF
. TRBV28 ASSLPRFSGNTIY
. TRBV6-5 ASKETGGPYGYT
TRBD1 TRBV30 AWSPGTDYGNTIY
TRBD2 TRBV28 ASSSLSGRAGYNEQF
. TRBV7-6 ASGPTNEKLF
. TRBV10-3 AISDSLNTEAF
. TRBV7-2 ASSLGGGTSEDEQY
. TRBV20-1 SASVLGGSPYEQY
. TRBV6-1 ASSPLNGGLYGYT
. TRBV27 ASSLQAYTEAF
TRBD1 TRBV5-4 ASSPGQGLTYEQY
. TRBV3-1/TRBV3-2 ASSQGRSETKSQH
TRBD2 TRBV2 ASSPTSGGSTDTQY
TRBD1 TRBV15 ATSPDREMHGELF
. TRBV4-1 ASSQQNSNQPQH
. TRBV9 ASSVYSLNPDTQY
TRBD2 TRBV19 ASSISGSNEQF
. TRBV11-2 ASSLWDIQGYT
TRBD1 TRBV2 ASSESGTASGNTIY
TRBD1 TRBV19 ASSTRQGPLQPQH
. TRBV15 ATSTQPGNEQF
. TRBV27 ASGLTGKTNEKLF
. TRBV2 ASLTQTATQY
. TRBV30 AWSVLASTTDTQY
TRBD1 TRBV6-2/TRBV6-3 ASSQGERSYNEQF
. TRBV29-1 SVVRQRTGELF
. TRBV19 ASSIMDTQY
TRBD1 TRBV30 AWSVKWQGGTEAF
. TRBV6-4 ASSARESGTDTQY
. TRBV6-2/TRBV6-3 ASSPYRIRVELF
. TRBV7-2 ASSFPTGAYNEQF
. TRBV5-4 ASGPPSIARPDTQY
TRBD1 TRBV27 ASSLSAGTGGYEQY